These T cell receptor beta chains were read from a single sample in a study of blood T cell repertoires in COVID-19. Repertoires were generated with immunoSEQ multiplex PCR, while TCRdb's copy carries only in-frame clones and drops some. The data show roughly 250,000 clones, 75% to 85% seen once. Sequencing was performed on peripheral blood. The source of these receptors is a human donor in a cohort sampled during active COVID-19. CDR3s include the opening cysteine and the closing phenylalanine or tryptophan. The D gene is left open where the match is weak. Size is stated for part of the rows, as once, few or many counts, or as a class when the clone is expanded.

j_call d_call clone_size v_call cdr3_nt cdr3_aa
TRBJ2-1 NA few TRBV11-3 TGTGCCAGCAGCCTTCAGACTTACAATGAGCAGTTCTTC CASSLQTYNEQFF
TRBJ1-1 TRBD1 NA TRBV29-1 TGCAGCGTTGGCCCCGGACAGGGACGAGGGAACACTGAAGCTTTCTTT CSVGPGQGRGNTEAFF
TRBJ2-5 TRBD2 NA TRBV9 TGTGCCAGCAGCCCGGGCGGACTAGCGGGGGGAAAGACCCAGTACTTC CASSPGGLAGGKTQYF
TRBJ2-1 TRBD2 NA TRBV7-6 TGTGCCAGCAGCTCCGGACTAGCGGGAGTCCGCTACAATGAGCAGTTCTTC CASSSGLAGVRYNEQFF
TRBJ1-5 TRBD1 few TRBV5-6 TGTGCCAGCAGCTTGTATTCTTACGGGACAGGGGTTCAGCCCCAGCATTTT CASSLYSYGTGVQPQHF
TRBJ2-3 TRBD1 many TRBV6-6 TGTGCCAGCAGTTACGTCCGGGACAGCCTAGCTGATACGCAGTATTTT CASSYVRDSLADTQYF
TRBJ1-5 NA NA TRBV27 TGTGCCAGCAGTTTCCAGGGAAAGCCCCAGCATTTT CASSFQGKPQHF
TRBJ1-4 TRBD1 few TRBV7-6 TGTGCCAGCAGCTTTACCGGGACAGGGGATGAAAAACTGTTTTTT CASSFTGTGDEKLFF
TRBJ1-1 NA NA TRBV5-1 TGCGCCAGCAGCTTGGAGCCGGTAAGATACACTGAAGCTTTCTTT CASSLEPVRYTEAFF
TRBJ2-7 TRBD1 NA TRBV2 TGTGCCAGCAGTGAACTGACAGGGACACCCTACGAGCAGTACTTC CASSELTGTPYEQYF
TRBJ1-6 NA NA TRBV2 TGTGCCAGCAGTGAAGCCCCTTGGGGGGTGGTGGATTCACCCCTCCACTTT CASSEAPWGVVDSPLHF
TRBJ2-7 NA NA TRBV18 TGTGCCAGCTCACCAACCAGCGGGTCCGAGCAGTACTTC CASSPTSGSEQYF
TRBJ2-7 TRBD1 NA TRBV18 TGTGCCAGCTCAGAATACCACGGACCAGCTGGACAGGGGGCCGTCGAGCAGTACTTC CASSEYHGPAGQGAVEQYF
TRBJ2-3 TRBD2 NA TRBV6-6 TGTGCCAGCATCACTAGCGGGGGCACAGATACGCAGTATTTT CASITSGGTDTQYF
TRBJ2-5 NA few TRBV3-1/TRBV3-2 TGTGCCAGCAGCCTAGGAGGCGCGGAGACCCAGTACTTC CASSLGGAETQYF
TRBJ2-7 TRBD1 NA TRBV7-2 TGTGCCAGCAGCTTCGACAGGACAGGGTCTCCCTACGAGCAGTACTTC CASSFDRTGSPYEQYF
TRBJ1-1 NA NA TRBV18 TGTGCCAGCTCACCACAGGGGAAGAACACTGAAGCTTTCTTT CASSPQGKNTEAFF
TRBJ1-1 NA NA TRBV30 TGTGCCTGGACAGGGGAGACTGAAGCTTTCTTT CAWTGETEAFF
TRBJ2-3 NA NA TRBV6-5 TGTGCCAGCAGAACGGGAGATACGCAGTATTTT CASRTGDTQYF
TRBJ2-7 TRBD2 NA TRBV4-1 TGCGCCAGCAGCTCAGGGAGGGCCTTAGTTTTTTCAGGGGAGCAGTACTTC CASSSGRALVFSGEQYF
TRBJ1-2 TRBD1 NA TRBV6-6 TGTGCCAGCAGACCCGAATACAGGGGGGAAGCCCGGGGCTACACCTTC CASRPEYRGEARGYTF
TRBJ2-1 TRBD2 NA TRBV27 TGTGCCAGCAGTCATGGACTAGGAGCCCTCAATGAGCAGTTCTTC CASSHGLGALNEQFF
TRBJ2-6 NA NA TRBV19 TGTGCCAGTAGTATAAGTGGGGGCGCGGGGGCTGGGGCCAACGTCCTGACTTTC CASSISGGAGAGANVLTF
TRBJ2-2 TRBD1 NA TRBV19 TGTGCCAGTAACCACCTATGGGACAGGGGGCTAAACACCGGGGAGCTGTTTTTT CASNHLWDRGLNTGELFF
TRBJ1-2 NA NA TRBV7-8 TGTGCCAGCAGCTTCCTGACAGATACTAACTATGGCTACACCTTC CASSFLTDTNYGYTF
TRBJ1-1 NA NA TRBV19 TGTGCCAGTAGTACCGGACCAGGGGAGGGGTGGACTGAAGCTTTCTTT CASSTGPGEGWTEAFF
TRBJ1-1 NA NA TRBV18 TGTGCCAGCTCACTCTCTGGCGGGGACACTGAAGCTTTCTTT CASSLSGGDTEAFF